The 26 T cell receptor beta chains below all came from one sample that was sequenced in a study of T-cell reconstitution after alpha-beta-depleted transplantation in children. As it was prepared, the TCRbeta library received unique molecular identifiers. TCRdb re-analysed the PCR reads in MiXCR, keeping a single row per CDR3 protein. There are almost 500,000 distinct CDR3 sequences in the sample; roughly a tenth occur only once, and 2% to 2.5% lies in the top ten. This material consisted of PBMCs, taken before TCRalphabeta/CD19-depleted stem cell transplant. All receptors come from a child younger than 10 with inherited bone marrow failure, due to receive a stem cell transplant.

This chain uses TRBV20-1 with TRBJ1-2; D is unresolved. The CDR3 is made up of 12 amino acids. The V gene lost 3 bases and the J gene lost 6 bases, with 11 bases spanning the gap. CDR1 and CDR2 from the germline V gene are DFQATT and SNEGSKA (reference sequence). The CDR3 sequence is CSAREKNHGYTF. CDR3 DNA: TGCAGTGCTAGGGAGAAGAACCATGGCTACACCTTC.

This clonotype has at least ten counts. The V and J genes are TRBV12-3 or TRBV12-4 and TRBJ1-2; 8 bases fit TRBD1. Trimming cost V 0 bases and J 4 bases; bases outside gene matches: 4. The CDR3 length is 15 residues. The chain's CDR3 is CASSLADREGYGYTF. The CDR3 DNA reads TGTGCCAGCAGTTTAGCGGACAGGGAAGGCTATGGCTACACCTTC.

This clonotype has just a few counts. This chain uses TRBV20-1 with TRBJ2-2, with D maybe TRBD2 (6 bases). Germline assignment: CDR1 DFQATT and CDR2 SNEGSKA (reference sequence). This CDR3 has 13 residues. Between the trimmed V and J ends, which lost 6 bases and 0 bases, there was a span of 8 bases. The CDR3 DNA sequence: TGCAGTGCGACTAGATCGAACACCGGGGAGCTGTTTTTT. It yields the protein CSATRSNTGELFF.

The J gene is TRBJ1-5, the V gene TRBV19; TRBD1 might be the D (5 bases). The V gene lost 8 bases and the J gene lost 7 bases, with 21 bases spanning the gap. Germline V gives CDR1 LNHDA, CDR2 SQIVND (reference sequence). The CDR3 is 15 residues long. This CDR3 is CASRGQALGEQPQHF. The DNA for the CDR3 is TGTGCCAGTCGCGGTCAGGCCCTGGGGGAGCAGCCCCAGCATTTT.

This clonotype was recorded many times. The chain recombines TRBV7-2 with TRBJ2-5; D is undetermined. Germline V gene sequence: CDR1 SGHTA, CDR2 FQGNSA. V was trimmed by 3 bases and J by 5 bases, leaving 10 bases between them. The CDR3 is 13 residues long. In DNA form, the CDR3 reads TGTGCCAGCAGCTTCGGATTGGGGGAGACCCAGTACTTC. This codes for CASSFGLGETQYF.

This clonotype was seen a few times. The chain combines TRBV19 with TRBJ1-3; 8 bases are a match to TRBD1. CDR3 length: 15 residues. J lost 2 bases, V lost 4 bases, and 4 bases had no gene match. Germline V gene sequence: CDR1 LNHDA, CDR2 SQIVND (reference sequence). This CDR3 is CASSTPTGAGNTIYF. The CDR3, as DNA: TGTGCCAGTAGTACACCGACAGGGGCTGGAAACACCATATATTTT.

This clonotype occurred a few times. This sequence joins TRBV20-1 and TRBJ2-2; 9 bases match TRBD2. The CDR3 consists of 18 residues. The ends lost 0 bases at V and 6 bases at J; junction bases unmatched: 14. Germline CDR1 is DFQATT and CDR2 is SNEGSKA (reference sequence). For the CDR3, the DNA is TGCAGTGCTAGAGATTACGGGACAGCTTTAGCGGGAGCCGGGGAGCTGTTTTTT. It yields the protein CSARDYGTALAGAGELFF.

The V call is TRBV19, the J call TRBJ2-3; D is undetermined. This CDR3 spans 14 amino acids. Per germline, CDR1 LNHDA and CDR2 SQIVND (reference sequence). Trimming stripped 5 bases from V and 2 bases from J, with 11 bases between. The CDR3 loop reads CASSLQQNTDTQYF. The CDR3 bases are TGTGCCAGTAGTCTACAGCAGAACACAGATACGCAGTATTTT.

In this sample, this clonotype turned up many times. The chain carries TRBV28 and TRBJ2-7; no clear D. CDR1 is MDHEN and CDR2 is SYDVKM in the germline V gene. The V gene lost 6 bases and the J gene lost 2 bases, with 11 bases spanning the gap. This CDR3 is 13 amino acids long. The CDR3 spells CASSGGNAYEQYF. The CDR3 DNA follows: TGTGCCAGCAGCGGCGGCAATGCCTACGAGCAGTACTTC.

The chain carries TRBV4-3 and TRBJ1-2; 7 nucleotides line up with TRBD1. Germline CDR1 and CDR2: LGHNA and YSLEER. Trimming took 1 base from V and 4 from J; bases not matched to a gene: 12. The CDR3 runs to 17 residues. The CDR3 loop is CASSQALPGQSPYGYTF. The CDR3 bases are TGCGCCAGCAGCCAAGCCCTCCCGGGACAGTCACCCTATGGCTACACCTTC.

In DNA form, the CDR3 reads TGTGCCAGCAGCGTAGATATGGGAATCTACAATGAGCAGTTCTTC. Translation gives CASSVDMGIYNEQFF. The rearrangement joins TRBV9 to TRBJ2-1; no clear D. CDR1 is SGDLS and CDR2 is YYNGEE in the germline V gene. V gave up 0 bases and J gave up 3 bases, with 10 bases separating them. This CDR3 has 15 amino acids.

The J gene is TRBJ1-6, the V gene TRBV13, with 7 bases that match TRBD1. The germline V gene has CDR1 PRHDT and CDR2 FYEKMQ (reference sequence). This CDR3 has 14 residues. The V segment lost 2 bases and the J segment 6 bases; nucleotides outside the gene matches: 1. The CDR3 sequence: CASSLRDSNSPLHF. Written as DNA, the CDR3 is TGTGCCAGCAGCTTACGGGACAGTAATTCACCCCTCCACTTT.

The rearrangement uses TRBV3-1 and TRBJ1-6; D unclear. The CDR3 runs 15 residues. V was shortened by 0 bases and J by 6 bases, with 9 bases between the two germline ends. Germline CDR1 LGHDT, CDR2 YNNKEL (reference sequence). The CDR3 loop is CASSQELFSNSPLHF. CDR3 nucleotide sequence: TGTGCCAGCAGCCAAGAGCTCTTCAGTAATTCACCCCTCCACTTT.

This clonotype occurred many times. This sequence joins TRBV18 and TRBJ2-5; no definite D call. The CDR3 sequence is 12 residues long. Germline lookup yields CDR1 KGHSH and CDR2 LQKENI. Between the trimmed V and J ends, which lost 8 bases and 1 base, there was a span of 8 bases. The CDR3 DNA is TGTGCCAGCAGCCCAAGCCAAGAGACCCAGTACTTC. Amino acid sequence: CASSPSQETQYF.

V is TRBV19 and J is TRBJ1-5; D is unclear. The V end was cut by 9 bases, the J end by 0 bases, with 12 bases between. The CDR3 has 14 residues. Germline CDR1 is LNHDA and CDR2 is SQIVND (reference sequence). The CDR3 sequence: CASGQSYSNQPQHF. The DNA of the CDR3 is TGTGCCAGCGGCCAGTCCTATAGCAATCAGCCCCAGCATTTT.

Many counts were recorded for this clonotype. This sequence joins TRBV4-3 and TRBJ2-7; 11 bases fit TRBD2. Germline values: CDR1 LGHNA, CDR2 YSLEER. The CDR3 sequence is 17 residues long. V lost 0 bases and J lost 4; bases outside the gene matches: 8. Here the CDR3 reads CASSQDSASGRFYEQYF. CDR3 coding DNA: TGCGCCAGCAGCCAAGATTCGGCTAGCGGGAGGTTTTACGAGCAGTACTTC.

This clonotype has at least ten counts. The rearrangement joins TRBV24-1 to TRBJ2-4; D possibly matches TRBD1 or TRBD2 (6 bases each). Germline CDR1 is KGHDR and CDR2 is SFDVKD. This CDR3 has 15 amino acids. Trimming cost V 3 bases and J 9 bases, with 17 bases left between them. In DNA form, the CDR3 reads TGTGCCACCAGTGATCCGAACAGGGAGGCTGGCATTCAGTACTTC. Protein sequence: CATSDPNREAGIQYF.

This clonotype was observed many times. The chain uses TRBV2 and TRBJ2-7; D is unresolved. The germline V gene encodes CDR1 SNHLY and CDR2 FYNNEI. The CDR3 is made up of 13 amino acids. V was cut by 3 bases and J by 5 bases, with 11 bases left in between. DNA for the CDR3: TGTGCCAGCAGTGAGGCAGCACCAGACGAGCAGTACTTC. As protein: CASSEAAPDEQYF.

In this sample, this clonotype turned up many times. At one of its ends the junction is not consistent with the germline gene, which may arise from a read error. The genes are TRBV29-1 and TRBJ2-5; D may be TRBD2 (6 bases). The CDR3 contains 12 residues. The germline gives CDR1 SQVTM, CDR2 ANQGSEA. CDR3 nucleotide sequence: TGCAGCGTTCGGCGGGGCCAAGGGACCCAGTACTTC. Protein sequence: CSVRRGQGTQYF.

This clonotype appeared a few times. The V and J genes are TRBV7-2 and TRBJ2-1, with D perhaps matching TRBD1 or TRBD2 (6 bases each). The CDR3 runs 13 residues. Trimming removed 2 bases from V and 9 bases from J, with 11 bases in between. Germline CDR1 SGHTA, CDR2 FQGNSA. CDR3 nucleotide sequence: TGTGCCAGCAGCTTAAGGGGGGCAGGTGAGCAGTTCTTC. It encodes CASSLRGAGEQFF.

This clonotype was seen at least ten times. A junction end diverges from the germline sequence, so it may reflect a read error. The chain joins TRBV7-2 to TRBJ2-7, with a weak D call TRBD2 (6 bases). This CDR3 is 13 amino acids long. Germline V gene sequence: CDR1 SGHTA, CDR2 FQGNSA. Here the CDR3 DNA reads TGTGCCAGCAGCTTATTTCCGGGTGGGAGGTCGGACTTC. Residues: CASSLFPGGRSDF.

Points on this clonotype: A read error may explain this, as a much larger clone is one base away. The V gene is TRBV4-3, the J gene TRBJ2-1; TRBD2 matches at 7 bases. Germline CDR1 is LGHNA and CDR2 is YSLEER. The CDR3 sequence is 16 residues long. CDR3 sequence reads: CASCQGVGGRYNEQFF. CDR3 bases: TGCGCCAGCTGCCAAGGGGTAGGCGGGAGATACAATGAGCAGTTCTTC.

This clonotype has at least ten counts. The gene calls are TRBV27 and TRBJ2-7; 10 bases line up with TRBD1. After removal of 5 bases from V and 4 bases from J, the junction contained 11 bases not matched to a gene. The V gene's germline CDR1 is MNHEY and CDR2 SMNVEV (reference sequence). CDR3 length equals 16 residues. In DNA, the CDR3 is TGTGCCAGCAGTCGAAAGCCCGGGACAGGGGTTTACGAGCAGTACTTC. Protein product: CASSRKPGTGVYEQYF.

This clonotype appeared many times. The CDR3 DNA follows: TGTGCCAGCAGCTCGACTAGAAGCTCCTACGAGCAGTACTTC. Protein product: CASSSTRSSYEQYF. The chain couples TRBV25-1 to TRBJ2-7, with D perhaps TRBD2 (6 bases). CDR3 length: 14 residues. Germline lookup yields CDR1 MGHDK and CDR2 SYGVNS. Trimming took 6 bases from V and 0 from J, leaving 12 bases between them.

This clonotype was picked up a small number of times. This CDR3 is CASSPPWEMNTEAFF. DNA for the CDR3: TGTGCCAGCAGCCCGCCCTGGGAGATGAACACTGAAGCTTTCTTT. The gene calls are TRBV12-3 or TRBV12-4 and TRBJ1-1; D call uncertain. The CDR3 is 15 residues long. Trimming stripped 6 bases from V and 0 bases from J, with 14 bases between.

This clonotype was seen at least ten times. V and J are TRBV10-1 and TRBJ1-1; D possibly corresponds to TRBD1 (5 bases). This CDR3 region has 14 residues. Trimming cost V 4 bases and J 4 bases, with 13 bases left between them. Germline CDR1 reads WNHNN; CDR2 reads SYGVQD (reference sequence). The CDR3 region is CASSGCRVTTEAFF. The CDR3 DNA follows: TGCGCCAGCAGTGGTTGCAGGGTCACCACTGAAGCTTTCTTT.